The TCR beta chain under discussion was sequenced for a study of glioma-infiltrating T cells after dendritic cell vaccination. The CDR3 length is 18 residues. The V gene lost 3 bases and the J gene lost 8 bases, with 26 bases spanning the gap. Germline V gene lookup returns CDR1 LGHNA and CDR2 YSLEER. Sequencing used immunoSEQ multiplex PCR; TCRdb keeps in-frame clones, though not all of them. The data contain over 65,000 clones, about 85% of them singletons. The time point is: after dendritic cell vaccination, including at tumor progression/relapse. Selection required adequate fresh-frozen tumor tissue plus more than two years' survival data.

The receptor was derived from a human donor with glioblastoma. The sample in question was blood, obtained after dendritic cell vaccination. The chain recombines TRBV4-3 with TRBJ2-1; tentatively, D is TRBD2 (7 bases). The CDR3 DNA reads as TGCGCCAGCAGCCATAAGGGGACTAAGGGGGGGCCAAATTATGAGCAGTTCTTC. Translating gives CASSHKGTKGGPNYEQFF.